The source of this T cell receptor beta chain is a study of blood T cell repertoires in COVID-19. Assay: immunoSEQ multiplex PCR; the TCRdb copy retains only in-frame clones and omits some. The sample holds fewer than 300,000 clones, 80% to 90% seen once. Trimming shortened V by 0 bases and J by 3 bases, and 12 bases separated the two germline ends. The CDR3 spans 15 residues. Per germline, CDR1 LGHNA and CDR2 YNFKEQ. The V call is TRBV4-2, the J call TRBJ2-7, with D possibly matching TRBD1 (6 bases). This TCR derives from a woman between 25 and 40 years old who had recovered from COVID-19. Sequencing used PBMCs or T cells enriched from blood (not recorded which). The CDR3 coding sequence is TGTGCCAGCAGCCAAGAACAGGGTACCTTCTACGAGCAGTACTTC. This gives the protein CASSQEQGTFYEQYF.